These 32 T cell receptor beta chains originate from one sample sequenced in a study of radiation and T cells in renal cell carcinoma (dated by TCRdb to the early 2020s). Per the publication, the time point label means: baseline pretreatment blood. Interpreted using the paper, the treatment or condition label stands for: 15 Gy SBRT to primary tumor, nephrectomy 4 weeks later. Library method: the immunoSEQ multiplex PCR assay. The clones in this table, taken by TCRdb from immuneACCESS, are in-frame only. Not every clone is retained; where verified, under half of the shortfall comes from an unresolved V gene, and the cause of the rest is unknown. This sample holds about 140,000 clones; roughly 85% were observed only once. Of the sample, 20% to 25% falls within the top ten clones. The starting material was blood, obtained from a patient whose treatment included radiotherapy and nephrectomy. These receptors all come from a woman aged 50 to 60 with renal cell carcinoma.

This chain joins TRBV7-2 and TRBJ2-1; D gene uncertain. This CDR3 has 12 residues. V dropped 3 bases and J dropped 6 bases, with 6 bases sitting between them. Per the germline V gene, CDR1 is SGHTA and CDR2 is FQGNSA. CDR3 bases: TGTGCCAGCAGCTTCCAGACCAATGAGCAGTTCTTC. Translation gives CASSFQTNEQFF.

This sequence joins TRBV6-1 and TRBJ1-4, with D tentatively TRBD1 (5 bases). The V gene's germline CDR1 is MNHNS and CDR2 SASEGT. The CDR3 runs 15 residues. V gave up 2 bases and J gave up 4 bases, with 11 bases separating them. CDR3 sequence reads: CASSESTGDNEKLFF. CDR3 nucleotide sequence: TGTGCCAGCAGTGAATCCACGGGGGATAATGAAAAACTGTTTTTT.

This chain connects TRBV7-9 to TRBJ2-1, with 7 bases that match TRBD1. This CDR3 has 15 residues. Germline loops: CDR1 SEHNR, CDR2 FQNEAQ (reference sequence). The V segment lost 2 bases and the J segment 5 bases; nucleotides outside the gene matches: 6. Here the CDR3 DNA reads TGTGCCAGCAGCTTACGGGACAGACAAAACAATGAGCAGTTCTTC. This translates into CASSLRDRQNNEQFF. The complete variable domain, with remaining parts taken from reference TRBV7-9 and TRBJ2-1, reads DTGVSQNPRHKITKRGQNVTFRCDPISEHNRLYWYRQTLGQGPEFLTYFQNEAQLEKSRLLSDRFSAERPKGSFSTLEIQRTEQGDSAMYLCASSLRDRQNNEQFFGPGTRLTVL.

CDR3 sequence reads: CASSSGEVEAFF. As DNA, the CDR3 is TGTGCCAGCAGTTCAGGGGAGGTTGAAGCTTTCTTT. The rearrangement uses TRBV9 and TRBJ1-1, with a tentative D call TRBD1 (6 bases). The CDR3 covers 12 residues. V was pared by 5 bases and J by 7 bases, with 12 bases between. The germline gives CDR1 SGDLS, CDR2 YYNGEE.

This sequence joins TRBV6-5 and TRBJ2-1, with D perhaps matching TRBD1 or TRBD2 (5 bases each). Per germline, CDR1 MNHEY and CDR2 SVGAGI. This CDR3 contains 15 residues. Between the trimmed V and J ends, which lost 2 bases and 2 bases, there was a span of 10 bases. The CDR3 region is CASSYGGGPYNEQFF. DNA for the CDR3: TGTGCCAGCAGTTACGGTGGGGGACCCTACAATGAGCAGTTCTTC.

The V and J genes are TRBV5-6 and TRBJ1-2; no clear D. The CDR3 contains 13 residues. Trimming stripped 0 bases from V and 6 bases from J, with 9 bases between. Germline V gene sequence: CDR1 SGHDT, CDR2 YYEEEE. This CDR3 is CASSLEGLDGYTF. The DNA for the CDR3 is TGTGCCAGCAGCTTGGAAGGGTTAGATGGCTACACCTTC. Full variable domain (outside the CDR3, taken from reference TRBV5-6 and TRBJ1-2): DAGVTQSPTHLIKTRGQQVTLRCSPKSGHDTVSWYQQALGQGPQFIFQYYEEEERQRGNFPDRFSGHQFPNYSSELNVNALLLGDSALYLCASSLEGLDGYTFGSGTRLTVV.

This clone was seen a handful of times. This rearrangement joins TRBV7-9 to TRBJ1-6; D not certain. CDR3 length: 13 residues. The V end was cut by 11 bases, the J end by 9 bases, with 17 bases between. Germline V gives CDR1 SEHNR, CDR2 FQNEAQ (reference sequence). The CDR3 here is CAGGLQQGSPLHF. Written as DNA, the CDR3 is TGTGCCGGTGGGTTGCAGCAAGGTTCACCCCTCCACTTT.

The chain has TRBV20-1 and TRBJ2-3, with D uncertain. The germline V gene encodes CDR1 DFQATT and CDR2 SNEGSKA (reference sequence). This CDR3 has 11 amino acids. Between the trimmed V and J ends, which lost 4 bases and 4 bases, there was a span of 6 bases. CDR3 in amino acids: CSATRSDTQYF. Here the CDR3 DNA reads TGCAGTGCTACAAGGTCAGATACGCAGTATTTT.

V is TRBV25-1 and J is TRBJ2-7; no definite D call. The germline V and J ends were trimmed by 3 bases and 2 bases, with 5 bases remaining between them. The CDR3 has 12 amino acids. Looked up from germline, CDR1 is MGHDK and CDR2 is SYGVNS. CDR3 sequence (DNA): TGTGCCAGCAGTGACAGGACCTACGAGCAGTACTTC. Its translation is CASSDRTYEQYF.

This clone occurred a few times. The CDR3 DNA sequence: TGTGCCAGCAGCTTAGTGTCGGATCCCGGGGAGCTGTTTTTT. Translated, it gives CASSLVSDPGELFF. The V gene is TRBV7-8, the J gene TRBJ2-2; D uncertain. Trimming removed 1 base at V and 6 bases at J, with 9 bases between. Per germline, CDR1 SGHVS and CDR2 FQNEAQ. CDR3 length: 14 residues.

The table lists this clone with a few counts. The genes are TRBV19 and TRBJ2-7, with 9 bases identical to TRBD2. CDR3 length: 13 residues. V was clipped by 5 bases and J by 7 bases; unmatched bases: 6. CDR1 is LNHDA, CDR2 SQIVND, per germline (reference sequence). CDR3: CASSGGLAGEQYF. CDR3 nucleotides: TGTGCCAGTAGTGGGGGACTAGCAGGGGAGCAGTACTTC.

The rearrangement joins TRBV5-4 to TRBJ1-3; no firm D call. Looked up from germline, CDR1 is SGHNT and CDR2 is YYREEE (reference sequence). The CDR3 covers 15 residues. V lost 4 bases to trimming and J lost 0 bases, with 11 bases between them. The CDR3: CASSLDLSSGNTIYF. Here the CDR3 DNA reads TGTGCCAGCAGCCTGGACCTTAGCTCTGGAAACACCATATATTTT.

The chain employs TRBV14 and TRBJ2-7; a possible D gene is TRBD2 (5 bases). The germline V and J ends were trimmed by 0 bases and 4 bases, with 16 bases remaining between them. This CDR3 spans 16 amino acids. Germline loops: CDR1 SGHDN, CDR2 FVKESK. The CDR3, as DNA: TGTGCCAGCAGCCAAGAACATAGGACTCCGCAATACGAGCAGTACTTC. Translating it yields CASSQEHRTPQYEQYF.

This clone has only a few counts. The chain employs TRBV13 and TRBJ2-7; 8 bases agree with TRBD2. This CDR3 region has 15 residues. The germline V gene has CDR1 PRHDT and CDR2 FYEKMQ (reference sequence). J gave up 3 bases and V 4 bases, and 8 bases lay outside the gene matches. The CDR3 here is CASSSSSGGGYEQYF. In nucleotides, the CDR3 is TGTGCCAGCAGCTCCAGCAGCGGGGGTGGCTACGAGCAGTACTTC.

This clone was counted a single time. The same CDR3 also results from other DNA sequences found in this sample. The gene calls are TRBV7-2 and TRBJ1-1; D gene unclear. Germline CDR1 and CDR2: SGHTA and FQGNSA. This CDR3 contains 13 residues. V dropped 1 base and J dropped 6 bases, with 9 bases sitting between them. CDR3 sequence (DNA): TGTGCCAGCAGCTTAGGGGGATGGGCTGAAGCTTTCTTT. Encoded protein: CASSLGGWAEAFF.

CDR3 amino acids: CASRAKANYGYTF. CDR3 bases: TGTGCCAGCCGAGCCAAAGCTAACTATGGCTACACCTTC. The chain couples TRBV27 to TRBJ1-2, with D unclear. Germline lookup yields CDR1 MNHEY and CDR2 SMNVEV (reference sequence). Trimming cost V 8 bases and J 0 bases, with 10 bases left between them. The CDR3 is 13 amino acids.

This clone was seen a single time. The V call is TRBV9, the J call TRBJ2-5; 7 bases are a match to TRBD1. The CDR3 totals 15 residues. The ends lost 2 bases at V and 3 bases at J; junction bases unmatched: 7. CDR1 SGDLS and CDR2 YYNGEE come from the germline V gene. The CDR3, as DNA: TGTGCCAGCAGCGTTGAGACAGGGCGAAAAGAGACCCAGTACTTC. Its protein product is CASSVETGRKETQYF.

The CDR3 region has the DNA TGTGCCAGCAGTTACTCGGGGTTCTCTGGAAACACCATATATTTT. Protein sequence: CASSYSGFSGNTIYF. The chain carries TRBV6-5 and TRBJ1-3; D is undetermined. Trimming removed 0 bases at V and 0 bases at J, with 6 bases between. From germline, CDR1 is MNHEY and CDR2 SVGAGI. The CDR3 runs to 15 residues.

The gene calls are TRBV7-2 and TRBJ2-7; 7 bases match TRBD2. J lost 3 bases, V lost 3 bases, and 8 bases had no gene match. CDR1 SGHTA and CDR2 FQGNSA come from the germline V gene. This CDR3 contains 15 residues. CDR3 in DNA: TGTGCCAGCAGCTTTGAGGCGGGGGTTAGCTACGAGCAGTACTTC. Its translation is CASSFEAGVSYEQYF.

The gene calls are TRBV6-1 and TRBJ2-7; tentatively, D is TRBD2 (7 bases). Germline-derived CDR1 and CDR2 are MNHNS and SASEGT. Trimming shortened V by 2 bases and J by 11 bases, and 13 bases separated the two germline ends. The CDR3 is made up of 12 amino acids. The CDR3 DNA reads TGTGCCAGCAGTGAATTGCGGGGGCGCAAGTACTTC. Protein sequence: CASSELRGRKYF.

Concerning this clone: Sequence at one end of the junction differs from germline and may be a read error. V gene TRBV7-2 combines with J gene TRBJ1-2; the D gene is possibly TRBD1 (5 bases). Germline-derived CDR1 and CDR2 are SGHTA and FQGNSA. This CDR3 is built from 10 residues. This chain's CDR3 is CASSNGGSGF. Here the CDR3 DNA reads TGTGCCAGCAGCAATGGGGGGTCCGGCTTC. Together with reference TRBV7-2 and TRBJ1-2, the CDR3 gives the full variable domain: GAGVSQSPSNKVTEKGKDVELRCDPISGHTALYWYRQSLGQGLEFLIYFQGNSAPDKSGLPSDRFSAERTGGSVSTLTIQRTQQEDSAVYLCASSNGGSGFGSGTRLTVV.

This clone came up once. The V gene is TRBV7-9, the J gene TRBJ2-3; 12 bases are a match to TRBD2. With 1 base clipped from V and 0 bases from J, the junction kept 8 bases outside the gene matches. Per the germline V gene, CDR1 is SEHNR and CDR2 is FQNEAQ (reference sequence). CDR3 length: 19 residues. The CDR3 bases are TGTGCCAGCAGCTTAGTTGTGCTAGCGGGGGGGGCAAGCACAGATACGCAGTATTTT. This codes for CASSLVVLAGGASTDTQYF.

The CDR3 nucleotides are TGTGCCAGTAGTATTACGGCCGCGGGAGGCTATGGCTACACCTTC. It translates to CASSITAAGGYGYTF. The rearrangement uses TRBV19 and TRBJ1-2; no clear D gene. Germline assignment: CDR1 LNHDA and CDR2 SQIVND (reference sequence). CDR3 length: 15 amino acids. V dropped 3 bases and J dropped 4 bases, with 15 bases sitting between them.

V usage is TRBV9 and J usage is TRBJ2-3; tentative D call: TRBD2 (6 bases). The CDR3 sequence is 14 residues long. Germline lookup yields CDR1 SGDLS and CDR2 YYNGEE. Trimming removed 0 bases at V and 3 bases at J, with 8 bases between. Here the CDR3 DNA reads TGTGCCAGCAGCGTAGTGAGCGGGACAGATACGCAGTATTTT. As protein: CASSVVSGTDTQYF.

The gene calls are TRBV5-6 and TRBJ2-7; D unclear. With 4 bases removed from V and 4 bases from J, the gap between germline ends came to 6 bases. The CDR3 sequence is 11 residues long. Per germline, CDR1 SGHDT and CDR2 YYEEEE. CDR3 loop: CASSADYEQYF. CDR3 DNA: TGTGCCAGCAGCGCAGATTACGAGCAGTACTTC.

The chain combines TRBV30 with TRBJ2-2, with D possibly called TRBD1 or TRBD2 (5 bases each). Trimming cost V 5 bases and J 3 bases, with 13 bases left between them. Germline assignment: CDR1 GTSNPN and CDR2 SVGIG (reference sequence). The CDR3 is made up of 14 amino acids. Here the CDR3 DNA reads TGTGCCTGGGCTTGGGACGGTTACACCGGGGAGCTGTTTTTT. Translation gives CAWAWDGYTGELFF.

The V call is TRBV7-9, the J call TRBJ2-7; possible D gene TRBD1, 5 bases. Germline lookup yields CDR1 SEHNR and CDR2 FQNEAQ (reference sequence). The CDR3 spans 13 residues. Trimming removed 8 bases from V and 5 bases from J, with 16 bases in between. This CDR3 reads CASLGLASHEQYF. In DNA form, the CDR3 reads TGTGCCAGCTTGGGGCTGGCAAGCCACGAGCAGTACTTC.

This chain uses TRBV18 with TRBJ1-5; the match to TRBD1 covers 11 bases. V lost 3 bases and J lost 6; bases outside the gene matches: 1. Germline values: CDR1 KGHSH, CDR2 LQKENI. This CDR3 is built from 14 residues. As DNA, the CDR3 is TGTGCCAGCTCACCGGGACAGGGGGGTCAGCCCCAGCATTTT. As protein: CASSPGQGGQPQHF.

The chain employs TRBV27 and TRBJ1-1; the match to TRBD1 covers 7 bases. Losses at the gene ends were 3 bases for V and 6 bases for J; bases not matched to a gene: 10. Germline values: CDR1 MNHEY, CDR2 SMNVEV (reference sequence). The CDR3 covers 15 residues. CDR3 in DNA: TGTGCCAGCAGTTTGAGGTTGAGTCAGGGGGCTGAAGCTTTCTTT. This codes for CASSLRLSQGAEAFF.

The chain recombines TRBV15 with TRBJ2-7, with 8 bases fitting TRBD1. Germline CDR1 is LNHNV and CDR2 is YYDKDF (reference sequence). There are 11 residues in the CDR3. J lost 3 bases, V lost 8 bases, and 0 bases had no gene match. The CDR3 nucleotides are TGTGCCACCGGGACAGGCTACGAGCAGTACTTC. Amino acids: CATGTGYEQYF.

The chain couples TRBV10-3 to TRBJ1-2, with TRBD1 identical over 7 bases. The CDR3 runs 15 residues. Germline CDR1 ENHRY, CDR2 SYGVKD. V lost 0 bases to trimming and J lost 4 bases; unmatched junction nucleotides: 5. In DNA, the CDR3 is TGTGCCATCAGTGAGTCGGGAGGGGGCGCCTATGGCTACACCTTC. Amino acids: CAISESGGGAYGYTF.

The chain uses TRBV11-2 and TRBJ1-1; D call uncertain. The germline CDR1 and CDR2 sequences are SGHAT and FQNNGV. V was shortened by 6 bases and J by 5 bases, with 13 bases between the two germline ends. The CDR3 length is 13 residues. The CDR3 DNA reads as TGTGCCAGCAGTGGGCGAGGCGAAACTGAAGCTTTCTTT. Its translation is CASSGRGETEAFF.